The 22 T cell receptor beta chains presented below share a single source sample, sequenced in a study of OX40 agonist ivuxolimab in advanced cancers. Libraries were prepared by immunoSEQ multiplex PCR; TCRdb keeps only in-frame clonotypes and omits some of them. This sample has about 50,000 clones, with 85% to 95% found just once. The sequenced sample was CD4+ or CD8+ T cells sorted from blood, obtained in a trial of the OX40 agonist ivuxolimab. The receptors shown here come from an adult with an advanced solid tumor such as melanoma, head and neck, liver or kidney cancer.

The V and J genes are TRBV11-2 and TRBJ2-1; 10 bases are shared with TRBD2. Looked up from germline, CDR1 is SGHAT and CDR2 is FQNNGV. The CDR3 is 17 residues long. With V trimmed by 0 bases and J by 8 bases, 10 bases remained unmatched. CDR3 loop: CASSLDVVAGGQDEQFF. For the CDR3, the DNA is TGTGCCAGCAGCTTAGATGTGGTAGCGGGGGGCCAGGATGAGCAGTTCTTC.

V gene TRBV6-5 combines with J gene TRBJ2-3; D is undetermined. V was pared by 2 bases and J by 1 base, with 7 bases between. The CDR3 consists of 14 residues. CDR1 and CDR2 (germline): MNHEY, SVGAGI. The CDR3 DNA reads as TGTGCCAGCAGTTACGCTATGGGCACAGATACGCAGTATTTT. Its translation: CASSYAMGTDTQYF.

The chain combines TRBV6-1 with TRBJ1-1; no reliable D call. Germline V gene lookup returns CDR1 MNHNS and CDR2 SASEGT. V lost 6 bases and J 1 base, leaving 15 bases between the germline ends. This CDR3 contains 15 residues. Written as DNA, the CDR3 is TGTGCCAGCAGCGTCACGGTACAGCCGAACACTGAAGCTTTCTTT. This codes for CASSVTVQPNTEAFF.

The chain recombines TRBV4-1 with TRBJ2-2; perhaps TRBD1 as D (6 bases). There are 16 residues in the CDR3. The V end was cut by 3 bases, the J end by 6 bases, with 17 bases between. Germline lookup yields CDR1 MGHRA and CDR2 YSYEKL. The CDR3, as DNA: TGCGCCAGCAGCCAGGCTGGGGGCCTAGGGTCCGGGGAGCTGTTTTTT. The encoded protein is CASSQAGGLGSGELFF.

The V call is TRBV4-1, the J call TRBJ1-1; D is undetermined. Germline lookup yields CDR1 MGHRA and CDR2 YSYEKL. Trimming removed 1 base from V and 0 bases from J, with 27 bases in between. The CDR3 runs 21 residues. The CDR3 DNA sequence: TGCGCCAGCAGCCAAGCGCCCGGTCTGGACGTGGTCTCAGACATGAACACTGAAGCTTTCTTT. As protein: CASSQAPGLDVVSDMNTEAFF.

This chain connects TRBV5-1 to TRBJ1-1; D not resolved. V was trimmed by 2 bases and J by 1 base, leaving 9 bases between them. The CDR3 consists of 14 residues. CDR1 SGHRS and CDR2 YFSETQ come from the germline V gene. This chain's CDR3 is CASSLLTKNTEAFF. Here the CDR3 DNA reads TGCGCCAGCAGCTTATTAACTAAGAACACTGAAGCTTTCTTT.

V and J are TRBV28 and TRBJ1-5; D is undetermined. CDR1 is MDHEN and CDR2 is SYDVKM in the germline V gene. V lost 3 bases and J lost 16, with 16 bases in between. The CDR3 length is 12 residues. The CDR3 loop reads CASSLGWGLIHF. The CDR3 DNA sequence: TGTGCCAGCAGTTTGGGGTGGGGATTAATACATTTT.

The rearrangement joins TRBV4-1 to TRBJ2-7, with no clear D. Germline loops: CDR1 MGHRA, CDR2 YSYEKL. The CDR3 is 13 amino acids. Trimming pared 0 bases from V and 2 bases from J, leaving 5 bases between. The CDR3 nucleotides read TGCGCCAGCAGCCAAGACAAGGCCTACGAGCAGTACTTC. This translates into CASSQDKAYEQYF.

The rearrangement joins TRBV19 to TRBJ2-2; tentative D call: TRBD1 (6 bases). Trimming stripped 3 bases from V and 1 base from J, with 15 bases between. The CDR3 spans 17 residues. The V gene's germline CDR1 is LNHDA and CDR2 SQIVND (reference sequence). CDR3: CASSIGVRGQNTGELFF. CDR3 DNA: TGTGCCAGTAGTATTGGGGTTAGGGGACAGAACACCGGGGAGCTGTTTTTT.

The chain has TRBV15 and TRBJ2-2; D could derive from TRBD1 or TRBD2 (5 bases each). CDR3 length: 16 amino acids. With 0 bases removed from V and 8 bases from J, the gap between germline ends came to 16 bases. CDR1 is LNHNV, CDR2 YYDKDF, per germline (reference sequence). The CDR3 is CATSRDRDQPEGELFF. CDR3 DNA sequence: TGTGCCACCAGCAGAGATAGGGACCAACCCGAGGGGGAGCTGTTTTTT.

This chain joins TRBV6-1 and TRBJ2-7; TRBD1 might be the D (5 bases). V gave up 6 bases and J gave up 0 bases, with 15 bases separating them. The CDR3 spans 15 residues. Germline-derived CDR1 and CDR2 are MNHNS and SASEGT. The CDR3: CASSSDSLTSYEQYV. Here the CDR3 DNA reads TGTGCCAGCAGCTCCGACAGTCTTACCTCCTACGAGCAGTACGTC.

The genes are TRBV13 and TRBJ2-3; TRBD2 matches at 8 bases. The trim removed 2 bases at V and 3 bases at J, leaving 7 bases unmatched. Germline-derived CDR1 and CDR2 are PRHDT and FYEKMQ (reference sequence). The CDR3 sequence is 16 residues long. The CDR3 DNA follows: TGTGCCAGCAGCTTAAGGGCGGGGGGCCTGACAGATACGCAGTATTTT. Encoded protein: CASSLRAGGLTDTQYF.

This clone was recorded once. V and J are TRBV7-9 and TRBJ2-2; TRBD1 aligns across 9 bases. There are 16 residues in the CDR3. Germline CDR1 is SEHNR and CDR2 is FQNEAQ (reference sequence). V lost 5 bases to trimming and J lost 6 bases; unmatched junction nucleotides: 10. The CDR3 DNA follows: TGTGCCAGCAGCCATTCCGGGACAGGGAAGGCCGGGGAGCTGTTTTTT. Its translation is CASSHSGTGKAGELFF.

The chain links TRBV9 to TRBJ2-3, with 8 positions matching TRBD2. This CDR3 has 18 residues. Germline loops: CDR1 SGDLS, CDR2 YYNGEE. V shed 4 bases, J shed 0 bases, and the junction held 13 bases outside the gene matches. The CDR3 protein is CASSRALAGPTSTDTQYF. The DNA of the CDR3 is TGTGCCAGCAGCAGAGCCCTAGCGGGCCCTACTAGCACAGATACGCAGTATTTT.

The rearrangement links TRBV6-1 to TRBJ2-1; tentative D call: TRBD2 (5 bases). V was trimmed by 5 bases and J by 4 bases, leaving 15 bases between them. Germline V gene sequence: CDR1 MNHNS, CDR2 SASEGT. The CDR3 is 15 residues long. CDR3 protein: CASSPDPAGYNEQFF. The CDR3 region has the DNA TGTGCCAGCAGTCCTGATCCGGCGGGTTACAATGAGCAGTTCTTC.

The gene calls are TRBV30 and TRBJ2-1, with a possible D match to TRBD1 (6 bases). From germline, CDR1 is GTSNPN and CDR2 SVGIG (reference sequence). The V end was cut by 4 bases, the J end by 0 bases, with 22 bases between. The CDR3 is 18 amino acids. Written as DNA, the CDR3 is TGTGCCTGGAAGGGTAATTTTAAGGGGGTGAGCTCCTACAATGAGCAGTTCTTC. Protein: CAWKGNFKGVSSYNEQFF. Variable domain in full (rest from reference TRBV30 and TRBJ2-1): SQTIHQWPATLVQPVGSPLSLECTVEGTSNPNLYWYRQAAGRGLQLLFYSVGIGQISSEVPQNLSASRPQDRQFILSSKKLLLSDSGFYLCAWKGNFKGVSSYNEQFFGPGTRLTVL.

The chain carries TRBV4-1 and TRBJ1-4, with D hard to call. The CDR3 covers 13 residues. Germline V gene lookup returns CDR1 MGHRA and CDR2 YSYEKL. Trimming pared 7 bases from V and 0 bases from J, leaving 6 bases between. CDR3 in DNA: TGCGCCAGCACAGTCGCAACTAATGAAAAACTGTTTTTT. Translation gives CASTVATNEKLFF.

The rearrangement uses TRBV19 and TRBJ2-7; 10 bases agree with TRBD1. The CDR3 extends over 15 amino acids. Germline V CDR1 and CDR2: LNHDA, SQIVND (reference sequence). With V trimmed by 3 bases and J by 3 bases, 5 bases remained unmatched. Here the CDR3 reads CASSIGTGDFYEQYF. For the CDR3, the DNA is TGTGCCAGTAGTATCGGGACAGGGGATTTCTACGAGCAGTACTTC.

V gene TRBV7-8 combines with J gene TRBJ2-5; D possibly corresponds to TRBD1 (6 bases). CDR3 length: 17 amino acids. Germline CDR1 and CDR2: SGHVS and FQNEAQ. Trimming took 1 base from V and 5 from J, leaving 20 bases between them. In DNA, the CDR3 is TGTGCCAGCAGCTTAGTACCCACAGGGTGGATTAGGGAGACCCAGTACTTC. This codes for CASSLVPTGWIRETQYF.

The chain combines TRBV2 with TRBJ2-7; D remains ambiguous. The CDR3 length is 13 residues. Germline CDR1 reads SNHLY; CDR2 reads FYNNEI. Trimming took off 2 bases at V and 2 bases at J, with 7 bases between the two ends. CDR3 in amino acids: CASSEQVAYEQYV. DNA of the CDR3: TGTGCCAGCAGTGAACAGGTAGCCTACGAGCAGTACGTC.

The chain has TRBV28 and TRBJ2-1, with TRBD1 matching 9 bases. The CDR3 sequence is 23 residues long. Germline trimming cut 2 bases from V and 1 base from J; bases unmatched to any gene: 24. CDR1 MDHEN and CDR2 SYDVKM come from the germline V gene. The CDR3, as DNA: TGTGCCAGCAGTTTACCATACACCGGGACAGGGATGGACAGGGTTGGATCCTACAATGAGCAGTTCTTC. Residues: CASSLPYTGTGMDRVGSYNEQFF.

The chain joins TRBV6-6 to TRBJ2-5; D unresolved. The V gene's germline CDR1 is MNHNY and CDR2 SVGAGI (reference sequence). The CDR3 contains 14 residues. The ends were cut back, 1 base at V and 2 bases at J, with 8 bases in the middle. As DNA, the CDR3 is TGTGCCAGCAGTTACTTGATATCTCAAGAGACCCAGTACTTC. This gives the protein CASSYLISQETQYF.